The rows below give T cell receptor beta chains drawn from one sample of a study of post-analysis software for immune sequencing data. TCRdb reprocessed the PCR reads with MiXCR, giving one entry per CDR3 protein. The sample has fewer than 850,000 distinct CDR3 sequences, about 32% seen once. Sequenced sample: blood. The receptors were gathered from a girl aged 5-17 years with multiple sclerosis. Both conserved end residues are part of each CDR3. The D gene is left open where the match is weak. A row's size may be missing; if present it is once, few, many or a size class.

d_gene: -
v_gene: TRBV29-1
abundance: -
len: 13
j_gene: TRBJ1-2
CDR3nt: TGCAGCGTTGAAGGACAGGACGAGGATGGCTACACCTTC
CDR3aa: CSVEGQDEDGYTF

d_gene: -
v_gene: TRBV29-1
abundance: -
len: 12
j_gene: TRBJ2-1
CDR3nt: TGCAGCGTTGTATGGACGAACAATGAGCAGTTCTTC
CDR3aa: CSVVWTNNEQFF

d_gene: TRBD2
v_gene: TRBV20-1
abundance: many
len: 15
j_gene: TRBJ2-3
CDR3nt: TGCAGTGCAAAAGGACTAGCGGGAGTTGGAGATACGCAGTATTTT
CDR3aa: CSAKGLAGVGDTQYF

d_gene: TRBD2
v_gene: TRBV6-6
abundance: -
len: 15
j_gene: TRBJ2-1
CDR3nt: TGTGCCAGCATTTGGCGGGCGGGGGTCTACAATGAGCAGTTCTTC
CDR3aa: CASIWRAGVYNEQFF

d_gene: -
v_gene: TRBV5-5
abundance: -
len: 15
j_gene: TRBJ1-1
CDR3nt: TGTGCCAGCAGCATGCTTTTCAACAGTGACACTGAAGCTTTCTTT
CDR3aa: CASSMLFNSDTEAFF

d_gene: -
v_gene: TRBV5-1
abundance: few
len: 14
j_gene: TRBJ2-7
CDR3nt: TGCGCCAGTAGCACCGGAGACGGCTCCTACGAGCAGTACTTC
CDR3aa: CASSTGDGSYEQYF

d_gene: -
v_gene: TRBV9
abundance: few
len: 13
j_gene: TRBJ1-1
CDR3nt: TGTGCCAGCAGCCCAGTGAGGGGGACTGAAGCTTTCTTT
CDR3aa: CASSPVRGTEAFF

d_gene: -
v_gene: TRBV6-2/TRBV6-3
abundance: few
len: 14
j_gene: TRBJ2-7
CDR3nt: TGTGCCAGCAGTTATGGCGGTACCTCCTACGAGCAGTACTTC
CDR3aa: CASSYGGTSYEQYF

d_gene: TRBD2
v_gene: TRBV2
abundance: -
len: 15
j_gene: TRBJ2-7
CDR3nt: TGTACCAGCAGTGAAGGTCCGGGAGGTTCCTACGAGCAGTACTTC
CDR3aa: CTSSEGPGGSYEQYF

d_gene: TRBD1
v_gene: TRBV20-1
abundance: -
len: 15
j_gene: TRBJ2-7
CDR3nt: TGCAGTGCTAGAAAAGGAGGACAGGGGGGCGACGAGCAGTACTTC
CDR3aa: CSARKGGQGGDEQYF

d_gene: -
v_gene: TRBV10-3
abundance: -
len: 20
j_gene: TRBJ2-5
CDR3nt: TGTGCCATCAGTGAGATGTCCAGAGGGGGGGCGGCTATGCGGCAAGAGACCCAGTACTTC
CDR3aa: CAISEMSRGGAAMRQETQYF

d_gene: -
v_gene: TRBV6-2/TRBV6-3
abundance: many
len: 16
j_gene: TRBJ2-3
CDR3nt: TGTGCCAGCAGTTACGTCGTGGGTAGCCCTCCGGATACGCAGTATTTT
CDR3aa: CASSYVVGSPPDTQYF

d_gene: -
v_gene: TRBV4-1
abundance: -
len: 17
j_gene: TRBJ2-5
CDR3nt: TGCGCCAGCAGCCAAGAGCCCCCAGGGGCAGCCAGGGAGACCCAGTACTTC
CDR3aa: CASSQEPPGAARETQYF

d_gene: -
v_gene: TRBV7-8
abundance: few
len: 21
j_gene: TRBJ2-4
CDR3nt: TGTGCCAGCAGCTATGGGCTGTTGGGAGTGGGAGTTAATCGGGCCAAAAACATTCAGTACTTC
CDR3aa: CASSYGLLGVGVNRAKNIQYF

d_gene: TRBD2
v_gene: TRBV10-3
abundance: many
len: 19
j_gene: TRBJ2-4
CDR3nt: TGTGCCATCAGTGAGTCAGGGGCTAGCGGGAGCGGCGCCAAAAACATTCAGTACTTC
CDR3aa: CAISESGASGSGAKNIQYF

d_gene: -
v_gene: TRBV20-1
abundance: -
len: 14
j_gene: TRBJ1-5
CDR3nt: TGCAGTGCCAGGTCAATGGCGGGCAATCAGCCCCAGCATTTT
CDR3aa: CSARSMAGNQPQHF

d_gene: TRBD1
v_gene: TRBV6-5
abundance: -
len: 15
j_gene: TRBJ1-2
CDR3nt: TGTGCCAGCAGTCGAGCTAATATACAGGGGGATGGCTACACCTTC
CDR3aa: CASSRANIQGDGYTF

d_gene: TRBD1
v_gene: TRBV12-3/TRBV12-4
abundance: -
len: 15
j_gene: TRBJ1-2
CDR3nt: TGTGCCAGCAGCCTCGGGCCGGGACAGGTTTATGGCTACACCTTC
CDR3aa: CASSLGPGQVYGYTF

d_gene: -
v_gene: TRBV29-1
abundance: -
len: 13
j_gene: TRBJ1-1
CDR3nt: TGCAGCTCTTTGGGAGTTGAGGGCACTGAAGCTTTCTTT
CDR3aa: CSSLGVEGTEAFF

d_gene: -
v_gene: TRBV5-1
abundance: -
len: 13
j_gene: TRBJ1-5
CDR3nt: TGCGCCAGCAGCGGAGCACCCGACCAGCCCCAGCATTTT
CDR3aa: CASSGAPDQPQHF

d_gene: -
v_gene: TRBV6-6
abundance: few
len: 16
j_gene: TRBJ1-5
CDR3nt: TGTGCCAGCAGTTACACCATGAGGGATAGCAATCAGCCCCAGCATTTT
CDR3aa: CASSYTMRDSNQPQHF

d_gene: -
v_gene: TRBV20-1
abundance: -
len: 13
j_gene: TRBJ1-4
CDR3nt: TGCAGTGCGAGCGACGCCCTGAGAGAAAAACTGTTTTTT
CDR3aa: CSASDALREKLFF

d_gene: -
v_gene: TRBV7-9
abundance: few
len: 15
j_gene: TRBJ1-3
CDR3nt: TGTGCCAGCAGCCCCCTCGTCGGGACCCCCAAGACCATATATTTT
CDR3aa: CASSPLVGTPKTIYF

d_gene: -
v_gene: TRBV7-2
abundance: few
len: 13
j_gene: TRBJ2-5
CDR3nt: TGTGCCAGCAGCTTATGGGCCCAAGAGACCCAGTACTTC
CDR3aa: CASSLWAQETQYF

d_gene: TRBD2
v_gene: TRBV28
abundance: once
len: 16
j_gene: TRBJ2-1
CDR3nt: TGTGCCAGCAGGAGGGAGACTAGCGGGAGGTACAATGAGCAGTTCTTC
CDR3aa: CASRRETSGRYNEQFF

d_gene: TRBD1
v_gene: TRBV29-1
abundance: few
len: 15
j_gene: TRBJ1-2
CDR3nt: TGCAGCGTTGCCGACAGGGAGGGGGGATATAGGGGCTACACCTTC
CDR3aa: CSVADREGGYRGYTF

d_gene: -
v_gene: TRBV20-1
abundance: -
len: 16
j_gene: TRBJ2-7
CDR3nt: TGCAGTGCTAGAGACTGGGTTCCCAGCTCCTACAATGAGCAGTACTTC
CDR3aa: CSARDWVPSSYNEQYF

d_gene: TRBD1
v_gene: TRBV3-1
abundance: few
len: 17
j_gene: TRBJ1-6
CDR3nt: TGTGCCAGCAGCCAGATCGGACAGGGGCAAAGAGATTCACCCCTCCACTTT
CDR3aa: CASSQIGQGQRDSPLHF

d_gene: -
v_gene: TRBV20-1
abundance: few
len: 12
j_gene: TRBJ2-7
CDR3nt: TGCAGTGCTAGTTCGGGGGACCACGAGCAGTACTTC
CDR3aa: CSASSGDHEQYF

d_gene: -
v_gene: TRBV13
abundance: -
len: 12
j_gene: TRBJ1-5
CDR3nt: TGTGCCAGCAGCCAACCAGGGCAGCCCCAGCATTTT
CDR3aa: CASSQPGQPQHF

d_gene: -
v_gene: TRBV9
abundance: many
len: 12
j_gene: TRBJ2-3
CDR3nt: TGTGCCAGCAGCGTAGTTACAGATACGCAGTATTTT
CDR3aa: CASSVVTDTQYF

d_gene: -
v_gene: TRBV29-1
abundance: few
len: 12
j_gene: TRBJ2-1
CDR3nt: TGCAGCGTTGTGTCCACATCTGGTGAAGAGTTCTTC
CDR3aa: CSVVSTSGEEFF

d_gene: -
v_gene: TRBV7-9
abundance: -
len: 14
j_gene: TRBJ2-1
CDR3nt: TGTGCCAGCAGCTTATTCGACAGAGACAATGAGCAGTTCTTC
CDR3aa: CASSLFDRDNEQFF

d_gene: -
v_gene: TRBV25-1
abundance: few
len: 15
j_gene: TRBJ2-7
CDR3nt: TGTGCCAGCAGTGGATTCGACAGGTCCTCGGGAGAGCAGTACTTC
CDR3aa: CASSGFDRSSGEQYF

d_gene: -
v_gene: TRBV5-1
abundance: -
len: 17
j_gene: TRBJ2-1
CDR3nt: TGCGCCAGCAGCGAACGGGACTCAGGAGACTCCTACAATGAGCAGTTCTTC
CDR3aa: CASSERDSGDSYNEQFF

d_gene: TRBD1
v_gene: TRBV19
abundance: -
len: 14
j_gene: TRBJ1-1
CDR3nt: TGTGCCAGTAGTATGACAGGGGCTCTTACTGAAGCTTTCTTT
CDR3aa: CASSMTGALTEAFF

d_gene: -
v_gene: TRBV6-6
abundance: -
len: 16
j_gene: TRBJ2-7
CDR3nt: TGTGCCAGCAACCCCTTGGGCCAGGGCTTACCCTACGAGCAGTACTTC
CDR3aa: CASNPLGQGLPYEQYF

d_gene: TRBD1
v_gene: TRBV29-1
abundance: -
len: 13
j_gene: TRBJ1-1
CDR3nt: TGCAGCGTTGTGGGGACAGGGATCACTGAAGCTTTCTTT
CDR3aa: CSVVGTGITEAFF